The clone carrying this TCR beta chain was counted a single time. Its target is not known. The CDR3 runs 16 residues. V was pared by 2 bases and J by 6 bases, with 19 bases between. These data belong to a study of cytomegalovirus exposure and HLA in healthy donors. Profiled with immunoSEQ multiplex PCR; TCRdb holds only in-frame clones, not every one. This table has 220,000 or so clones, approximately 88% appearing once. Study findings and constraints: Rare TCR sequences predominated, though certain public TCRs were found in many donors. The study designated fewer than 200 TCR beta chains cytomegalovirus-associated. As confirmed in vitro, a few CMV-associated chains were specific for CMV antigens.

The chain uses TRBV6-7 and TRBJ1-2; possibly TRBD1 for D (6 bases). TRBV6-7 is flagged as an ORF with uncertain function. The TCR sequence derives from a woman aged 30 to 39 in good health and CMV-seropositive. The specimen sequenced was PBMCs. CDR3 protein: CASSYRANRVEHGYTF. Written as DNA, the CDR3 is TGTGCCAGCAGTTACCGAGCCAACAGGGTTGAGCATGGCTACACCTTC.